The clone carrying this T cell receptor beta chain was seen at least ten times. Its antigen is unidentified. Other DNA sequences from this sample encode an identical CDR3 as well. No patient had received any treatment before thyroid surgery. This sample stems from a study of metastatic and nonmetastatic thyroid tumors. Study in general: Repertoire comparisons spanned blood and tumor or nodule tissue from malignant and benign thyroid patients.

Overall study findings and caveats: The reported finding was significantly higher TCR beta diversity in malignant thyroid tumors relative to benign nodules, in blood and tumor.

Per the original methods: It was from CDR3 differences across clinicopathological groups that a distant-metastasis classifier for papillary thyroid cancer was built. Using MiXCR, TCRdb re-called clones from the PCR reads. None of the V and J calls come from the authors' own analysis; TCRdb made them. This sample has 20,000 or so clones, with roughly 22% found just once. Sequencing input: tumor tissue. The clonotype was recovered from a female donor with papillary thyroid cancer or a benign thyroid nodule (not recorded which). Some clones in this sample may be carry-over from other donors' samples.

The CDR3 here is CASSPGQGNSPLHF. The CDR3, as DNA: TGTGCCAGCAGCCCCGGACAGGGGAATTCACCCCTCCACTTT. The V gene is TRBV5-6, the J gene TRBJ1-6; 9 bases are a match to TRBD1. Germline values: CDR1 SGHDT, CDR2 YYEEEE. V lost 4 bases to trimming and J lost 7 bases; unmatched junction nucleotides: 3. This CDR3 region has 14 residues.